This record looks at one T cell receptor (beta chain) sequence and its context. This clone has a single count. Its antigen is unknown. There are no base qualities to consult, and no much larger clone falls within one base. Counted from cysteine to phenylalanine, this CDR3 has 14 amino acids. The retained sequence is limited to the CDR3, 42 bases, with the frame set at the first base. Via the germline V gene (reference sequence), CDR1 is SGHNT and CDR2 YYREEE. For this chain, trimming is 4 bases at the V end and 1 base at the J end, and the number of junction bases without a gene match is 4. TCRbeta CDR3 regions were amplified from genomic DNA by means of the immunoSEQ Assay, a bias-controlled multiplex PCR. As for the original processing: Within the assay, amplification of reference gene primers was used to estimate how many nucleated cells each sample contained. To quantify the absolute abundance of each unique TCRbeta CDR3 rearrangement, sequence reads were collapsed and filtered. For each sample, productive Simpson clonality was calculated by taking the square root of Simpson's diversity index across productive rearrangements. In its TCRdb copy, this immuneACCESS table keeps in-frame sequences only and misses some clones. Where compared with another copy, unresolved V genes explain less than half of these, and the others have no known cause. Clone size and V and J calls were adopted from that table, with D and trimming inferred from the DNA. This sample is represented by hundreds of thousands of clones; around 91% of them were singletons. The ten largest clones take up less than 3.5% of the sample.

These data belong to a study of blood T cell repertoires in COVID-19 (dated by TCRdb to the early 2020s). Regarding the study in general: Collaborator samples came from the United States, Italy and Spain and covered acute and convalescent phases of COVID-19. The material from the prospective study consisted of cDNA or gDNA derived from T cells, B-cell-depleted T cells, or PBMCs. Subjects who had been exposed to COVID-19, were actively infected with it, or had recovered from it provided the deeply sampled blood TCRbeta repertoires that made up the dataset. The repertoires were made available in a free public database intended to serve as a resource for research on the immune response to SARS-CoV-2. The samples were drawn from two sources: the first 160 participants of the ongoing ImmuneRACE study, and about 1,300 subjects contributed by 6 global collaborators. Sample metadata almost always included a de-identified subject ID, COVID-19 status, age in years and sex. HLA class I and class II types, where available, came from metadata supplied by the sample provider rather than from assay-based typing.

Broad study findings and their caveats: The amount of clinical and demographic metadata varied by source and participant and was provided uncurated.

Samples from volunteer blood donors who had recovered from COVID-19 were contributed by a second Seattle source. Collaborating institutions collected whole blood in K2EDTA tubes following their own protocols. For TCRbeta analysis, collaborator samples were shipped as frozen whole blood, as isolated PBMCs, or as DNA extracted from either sample type. This chain joins TRBV5-4 to TRBJ2-5; the central 7 bases match TRBD1. Sequencing was performed on peripheral blood. The clonotype was recovered from a woman younger than 35 who had recovered from COVID-19. The nucleotide sequence is TGTGCCAGCAGCGGCGGACAGGTCCAAGAGACCCAGTACTTC. This gives the protein CASSGGQVQETQYF.